The entry that follows covers one T cell receptor beta chain sequence. Many counts were recorded for this clonotype. Its antigen is still unknown. It has no much larger one-base neighbor in the sample; base qualities were not kept. These data come from a study of CD8+CD57+ T cells in acquired aplastic anemia listed by TCRdb under 2018. Regarding the study in general: DNA extracted from sorted CD4+ and CD8+ cells had a mean of approximately 3.4 ug, with a range of roughly 0.19 to 27.4 ug. A CD8+CD57+ expansion meant a frequency higher than the mean frequency seen in healthy subjects. Findings and caveats that apply to the study as a whole: Although roughly 30 CD8+ CDR3 sequences were shared by patients and controls, these sequences appeared highly expressed in patients and within the immunodominant clones of patients. Patients and healthy controls showed no significant difference in CD8+ Simpson's diversity (P=0.060).

Profiling of TCR beta VDJ combinations and CDR3 sequences used genomic DNA as the template. TCR repertoire sequencing was run on an Illumina HiSeq 2000. The published analysis was carried out like this. Repertoire assessment relied on Simpson's diversity index, CDR3 size and DJ length profiles, and TRBV/TRBJ rearrangement plots. Whichever DNA sequence was most abundant in the deep sequencing data was defined as the immunodominant clone. CDR3 amino acid sequences were checked for sharing between subjects and were compared against published repertoires and the VDJdb database. TCRdb handled the public reads itself, with Q25 trimming in fastp and clone calling in MiXCR, and kept productive beta chains. All rows with the same CDR3 protein become a single entry with the most common DNA and genes. What appears here as the V and J calls and clone size reflects TCRdb's work, not the paper's. This sample is represented by 450,000 to 550,000 distinct CDR3 sequences; around 30% of them were singletons. Roughly 0.8% of the sample lies in the top ten.

Patients chosen for sequencing had shown expansion of CD8+CD57+ cells by flow cytometry. Every patient had severe acquired aplastic anemia, diagnosed using the International Study of Aplastic Anemia and Agranulocytosis and Camitta criteria. Patients had received no therapy at the time of blood sampling. In the study, sorted CD4+ and CD8+ blood T cells from patients with severe aplastic anemia and from healthy subjects underwent deep sequencing of TCR repertoires. Patients were enrolled in the USA under clinicaltrials.gov protocols 00001620, 01623167, 00001397, 00071045, 00081523 and 00961064. Ficoll-Paque density gradient centrifugation was used to isolate peripheral blood mononuclear cells. Before DNA extraction, CD4+ and CD8+ T cells were sorted with FACS or magnetic beads. Including the terminal cysteine and phenylalanine, the CDR3 comprises 13 residues. Here the CDR3 DNA is all that survives: 39 bases in frame from base 1. Trimming leaves V shorter by 7 bases and J shorter by 7 bases, with the junction holding 9 bases beyond the gene matches. CDR1 ENHRY and CDR2 SYGVKD are derived from the germline V gene.

The specimen sequenced was sorted CD4+, CD8+, or CD8+CD57+ T cells (not recorded which) from PBMCs. Here the chain combines TRBV10-3 and TRBJ1-1, and 7 junction bases match TRBD1. The TCR was taken from a human donor with aplastic anemia. The base sequence is TGTGCCATCACCCTAGACAGGGACAATGAAGCTTTCTTT. This sequence encodes CAITLDRDNEAFF.